This T cell receptor (beta chain) was profiled in a study of naive and memory T cell subsets. The beta constant-region primer was an equimolar mix of two oligonucleotides covering TRBC1 and TRBC2. MiXCR, applied by TCRdb to the UMI-ligation and nested PCR reads, yields one record per CDR3 protein. The sample has fewer than 30,000 distinct CDR3 sequences; around 11% are singletons. This clonotype was seen many times. The sample taken for sequencing was effector memory CD4+ T cells from blood. The subset is: effector memory, CD45RA- CD27-. The clonotype originates from a human donor in good health.

CDR3 protein: CASRLAGGRSEFF. The CDR3 DNA reads TGTGCCAGCAGGCTAGCGGGGGGGCGGAGCGAGTTCTTC. The gene calls are TRBV6-2 or TRBV6-3 and TRBJ2-1; the match to TRBD2 covers 12 bases. The ends lost 6 bases at V and 14 bases at J; junction bases unmatched: 8. The CDR3 contains 13 residues. Per the germline V gene, CDR1 is MNHEY and CDR2 is SVGEGT.